Each of the 31 T cell receptor beta chains below was sequenced from the same sample in a study of cytomegalovirus exposure and HLA in healthy donors. 60 Vbeta and 13 Jbeta primers were used in PCR. The table came from immunoSEQ multiplex PCR; TCRdb's copy has only in-frame clones and leaves some out. The sample has roughly 190,000 clones, around 81% seen once. Sequencing input: PBMCs. These receptors were collected from a woman aged 45 to 65 in good health and CMV-seropositive.

The CDR3 loop reads CASSSRPTASRGTIYF. In DNA form, the CDR3 reads TGTGCCAGCAGCTCCCGCCCTACAGCCAGTCGTGGCACCATATATTTT. V usage is TRBV5-4 and J usage is TRBJ1-3, with D unresolved. V was trimmed by 3 bases and J by 9 bases, leaving 22 bases between them. Germline values: CDR1 SGHNT, CDR2 YYREEE (reference sequence). The CDR3 runs to 16 residues.

This clone was detected once. V gene TRBV10-2 combines with J gene TRBJ1-1, with D maybe TRBD1 (5 bases). V was pared by 6 bases and J by 3 bases, with 14 bases between. The CDR3 contains 14 residues. Per the germline V gene, CDR1 is WSHSY and CDR2 is SAAADI. The CDR3 spells CASRAPGGDTEAFF. The CDR3 nucleotides are TGCGCCAGCAGGGCCCCGGGGGGGGACACTGAAGCTTTCTTT.

This clone was counted only a few times. The chain employs TRBV7-9 and TRBJ1-1, with 7 bases identical to TRBD1. The CDR3 is 15 amino acids. Germline CDR1 SEHNR, CDR2 FQNEAQ (reference sequence). V shed 3 bases and J 3 bases; nucleotides not matched to a gene: 7. CDR3 residues: CASSFYRDRDTEAFF. Here the CDR3 DNA reads TGTGCCAGCAGCTTTTACCGGGACAGAGACACTGAAGCTTTCTTT.

The rearrangement uses TRBV5-8 and TRBJ2-5; D remains ambiguous. V was trimmed by 1 base and J by 2 bases, leaving 9 bases between them. In germline, CDR1 is SGHTS, CDR2 YDEGEE. The CDR3 contains 14 residues. The chain's CDR3 is CASSLQTRQETQYF. The CDR3, as DNA: TGTGCCAGCAGCTTGCAAACCAGGCAAGAGACCCAGTACTTC.

The genes are TRBV4-3 and TRBJ1-1; D not resolved. V shed 2 bases and J shed 0 bases, with 4 bases lying between them. The CDR3 consists of 13 residues. Germline V gene sequence: CDR1 LGHNA, CDR2 YSLEER. The CDR3 DNA sequence: TGCGCCAGCAGCCAACAGATGAACACTGAAGCTTTCTTT. Protein product: CASSQQMNTEAFF.

V gene TRBV5-6 combines with J gene TRBJ1-1; 7 bases fit TRBD1. Per the germline V gene, CDR1 is SGHDT and CDR2 is YYEEEE. V was clipped by 6 bases and J by 5 bases; unmatched bases: 7. The CDR3 covers 13 residues. CDR3 in amino acids: CASNLQGSTEAFF. Written as DNA, the CDR3 is TGTGCCAGCAATCTACAGGGGAGTACTGAAGCTTTCTTT.

The chain joins TRBV5-1 to TRBJ1-2; D is ambiguous. The germline gives CDR1 SGHRS, CDR2 YFSETQ. V shed 4 bases and J shed 2 bases, with 18 bases lying between them. CDR3 size: 16 residues. The CDR3 is CASSPEVSESNYGYTF. CDR3 in DNA: TGCGCCAGCAGCCCGGAGGTTTCTGAATCCAACTATGGCTACACCTTC.

This clone has more than one count but fewer than ten. J is TRBJ1-5 and V is TRBV19; 7 nucleotides align to TRBD1. Trimming at V came to 7 bases and at J to 3 bases, leaving 9 bases not matched to a gene. The germline V gene encodes CDR1 LNHDA and CDR2 SQIVND (reference sequence). The CDR3 runs to 15 residues. CDR3: CASTPGQYSNQPQHF. CDR3 nucleotide sequence: TGTGCCAGTACTCCGGGACAGTATTCCAATCAGCCCCAGCATTTT.

The chain couples TRBV19 to TRBJ1-1; possible D gene TRBD1, 5 bases. The CDR3 has 14 amino acids. Trimming pared 4 bases from V and 2 bases from J, leaving 11 bases between. In germline, CDR1 is LNHDA, CDR2 SQIVND (reference sequence). The CDR3 here is CASSRGDPNTEAFF. DNA for the CDR3: TGTGCCAGTAGTAGGGGGGACCCAAACACTGAAGCTTTCTTT. Using reference TRBV19 and TRBJ1-1 for the parts outside the CDR3, the full variable domain is DGGITQSPKYLFRKEGQNVTLSCEQNLNHDAMYWYRQDPGQGLRLIYYSQIVNDFQKGDIAEGYSVSREKKESFPLTVTSAQKNPTAFYLCASSRGDPNTEAFFGQGTRLTVV.

The chain couples TRBV6-5 to TRBJ2-7, with a tentative D call TRBD1 (7 bases). CDR1 is MNHEY and CDR2 is SVGAGI in the germline V gene. The V end was cut by 2 bases, the J end by 2 bases, with 10 bases between. The CDR3 sequence is 14 residues long. CDR3 protein: CASSYAGGPYEQYF. CDR3 nucleotides: TGTGCCAGCAGTTACGCAGGGGGGCCCTACGAGCAGTACTTC.

The chain couples TRBV6-5 to TRBJ1-2; a possible D gene is TRBD1 (6 bases). The CDR3 extends over 14 amino acids. V was pared by 2 bases and J by 10 bases, with 17 bases between. Germline values: CDR1 MNHEY, CDR2 SVGAGI. The CDR3 DNA reads TGTGCCAGCAGTTACCGGGGAACAGGGCACGACTACACCTTC. This sequence encodes CASSYRGTGHDYTF.

This chain uses TRBV27 with TRBJ1-2; 7 bases match TRBD1. J gave up 2 bases and V 7 bases, and 10 bases lay outside the gene matches. Looked up from germline, CDR1 is MNHEY and CDR2 is SMNVEV (reference sequence). The CDR3 has 15 amino acids. DNA for the CDR3: TGTGCCAGCAAACCCGCGGGACAGAAGAACTATGGCTACACCTTC. This encodes CASKPAGQKNYGYTF.

V is TRBV18 and J is TRBJ1-5, with TRBD1 matching over 9 bases. The CDR3 has 15 residues. Losses at the gene ends were 6 bases for V and 4 bases for J; bases not matched to a gene: 7. The germline V gene encodes CDR1 KGHSH and CDR2 LQKENI. The CDR3 loop reads CASSPGQGRNQPQHF. CDR3 nucleotides: TGTGCCAGCTCGCCCGGACAGGGGAGAAATCAGCCCCAGCATTTT.

This clone was detected only once. The chain uses TRBV7-2 and TRBJ1-2; D uncertain. The CDR3 runs to 13 residues. Germline V gene sequence: CDR1 SGHTA, CDR2 FQGNSA. Trimming took 4 bases from V and 3 from J, leaving 9 bases between them. The CDR3 spells CASSSHGHYGYTF. CDR3 bases: TGTGCCAGCAGCTCCCATGGGCACTATGGCTACACCTTC.

The V and J genes are TRBV27 and TRBJ1-4; D might be TRBD1 (5 bases). V shed 5 bases and J shed 5 bases, with 15 bases lying between them. Germline CDR1 reads MNHEY; CDR2 reads SMNVEV (reference sequence). CDR3 length: 15 residues. The CDR3 here is CASSRSQGINEKLFF. CDR3 nucleotide sequence: TGTGCCAGCAGTAGATCCCAGGGAATCAATGAAAAACTGTTTTTT.

CDR3 region: CASSQGSGVTYEQYF. The CDR3 DNA is TGCGCCAGCAGCCAAGGAAGCGGGGTCACCTACGAGCAGTACTTC. This chain links TRBV4-3 with TRBJ2-7; TRBD2 matches 7 bases. The V segment lost 1 base and the J segment 2 bases; nucleotides outside the gene matches: 5. Germline CDR1 and CDR2: LGHNA and YSLEER. The CDR3 has 15 residues.

The chain employs TRBV9 and TRBJ2-3, with 7 positions matching TRBD1. The CDR3 runs to 17 residues. The germline V gene encodes CDR1 SGDLS and CDR2 YYNGEE. The V gene end was trimmed by 4 bases and the J gene end by 2 bases; junction bases not matched to a gene: 13. The CDR3 here is CASSPTLGQPYTDTQYF. CDR3 nucleotides: TGTGCCAGCAGCCCGACTCTGGGACAGCCCTACACAGATACGCAGTATTTT. The entire variable domain, with the rest obtained from reference TRBV9 and TRBJ2-3, is as follows: DSGVTQTPKHLITATGQRVTLRCSPRSGDLSVYWYQQSLDQGLQFLIQYYNGEERAKGNILERFSAQQFPDLHSELNLSSLELGDSALYFCASSPTLGQPYTDTQYFGPGTRLTVL.

This chain links TRBV4-2 with TRBJ2-3; D may be TRBD2 (5 bases). Germline CDR1 reads LGHNA; CDR2 reads YNFKEQ. The CDR3 length is 17 residues. V was cut by 5 bases and J by 3 bases, with 21 bases left in between. In DNA form, the CDR3 reads TGTGCCAGCAGCGCTCAAGAGGGATCCCAGGCGACAGATACGCAGTATTTT. Protein sequence: CASSAQEGSQATDTQYF.

This chain uses TRBV7-2 with TRBJ2-5, with a weak D call TRBD2 (5 bases). The assigned J gene may be wrong: the sequence end matches TRBJ2-7 better. Germline V gene data show CDR1 as SGHTA and CDR2 as FQGNSA. The CDR3 extends over 15 amino acids. CDR3 DNA sequence: TGTGCCAGCAGCGTTGGAGCTACGGAGGCCTACGAGCAGTACTTC. This sequence encodes CASSVGATEAYEQYF.

The chain uses TRBV10-3 and TRBJ2-1; a possible D gene is TRBD2 (6 bases). Trimming stripped 4 bases from V and 10 bases from J, with 8 bases between. Germline V gives CDR1 ENHRY, CDR2 SYGVKD. The CDR3 has 11 residues. CDR3 sequence reads: CAISAGGEQFF. The DNA for the CDR3 is TGTGCCATCAGTGCCGGGGGAGAGCAGTTCTTC.

A few counts support this clone. The V call is TRBV9, the J call TRBJ1-2, with a possible D match to TRBD1 (6 bases). The CDR3 extends over 15 amino acids. Germline V gene sequence: CDR1 SGDLS, CDR2 YYNGEE. The ends were cut back, 0 bases at V and 8 bases at J, with 17 bases in the middle. In DNA form, the CDR3 reads TGTGCCAGCAGCGTAGACCCCTCGGACAGTAACGGCTACACCTTC. Its translation is CASSVDPSDSNGYTF.

The rearrangement joins TRBV19 to TRBJ2-7, with D maybe TRBD1 (6 bases). Germline-derived CDR1 and CDR2 are LNHDA and SQIVND (reference sequence). V was trimmed by 6 bases and J by 3 bases, leaving 9 bases between them. This CDR3 contains 12 residues. The CDR3 spells CASRQGGYEQYF. The CDR3 DNA reads TGTGCCAGTAGACAGGGTGGCTACGAGCAGTACTTC.

On this clone itself: Other DNA sequences in the sample encode the same CDR3. The chain recombines TRBV7-2 with TRBJ2-5, with D uncertain. This CDR3 region has 13 residues. Trimming pared 1 base from V and 2 bases from J, leaving 5 bases between. Germline assignment: CDR1 SGHTA and CDR2 FQGNSA. DNA for the CDR3: TGTGCCAGCAGCTTAGGGCGGCAAGAGACCCAGTACTTC. Translated: CASSLGRQETQYF.

The rearrangement uses TRBV28 and TRBJ1-5, with 7 bases fitting TRBD1. Germline CDR1 and CDR2: MDHEN and SYDVKM. CDR3 length equals 14 residues. V shed 3 bases and J 7 bases; nucleotides not matched to a gene: 6. The CDR3 is CASSFAGGAQPQHF. The CDR3 bases are TGTGCCAGCAGTTTCGCAGGGGGAGCGCAGCCCCAGCATTTT.

On this clone: Other nucleotide sequences from this sample produce the same CDR3. The CDR3: CASSLTGEGNTIYF. The CDR3 nucleotides read TGCGCCAGCAGCTTAACGGGGGAAGGAAACACCATATATTTT. This rearrangement joins TRBV5-1 to TRBJ1-3, with D maybe TRBD1 (5 bases). The germline V gene has CDR1 SGHRS and CDR2 YFSETQ. The CDR3 has 14 residues. V was trimmed by 2 bases and J by 4 bases, leaving 10 bases between them.

The chain recombines TRBV7-2 with TRBJ2-1; 11 nucleotides line up with TRBD2. V was pared by 5 bases and J by 8 bases, with 11 bases of the junction left unmatched. The CDR3 covers 16 residues. Germline V CDR1 and CDR2: SGHTA, FQGNSA. CDR3 nucleotide sequence: TGTGCCAGCAGCAAGGGGGCTAGCGGGGGGTATTATGAGCAGTTCTTC. Its protein is CASSKGASGGYYEQFF.

The count of this clone is one. This chain joins TRBV4-1 and TRBJ1-2; 7 bases fit TRBD1. The V gene end was trimmed by 1 base and the J gene end by 8 bases; junction bases not matched to a gene: 10. CDR1 is MGHRA and CDR2 is YSYEKL in the germline V gene. This CDR3 spans 15 amino acids. CDR3 nucleotides: TGCGCCAGCAGCCAAGTCATTGCCAGGGGGGAAGGCTACACCTTC. Translating it yields CASSQVIARGEGYTF.

This sequence joins TRBV5-1 and TRBJ2-1, with unresolved D. V dropped 1 base and J dropped 4 bases, with 3 bases sitting between them. Germline lookup yields CDR1 SGHRS and CDR2 YFSETQ. The CDR3 sequence is 12 residues long. CDR3 amino acids: CASSLHYNEQFF. The CDR3 DNA sequence: TGCGCCAGCAGCTTGCATTACAATGAGCAGTTCTTC.

This clone was counted once. The genes are TRBV5-1 and TRBJ2-3, with a possible D match to TRBD2 (7 bases). Trimming left V 1 base short and J 1 base short, with 16 bases between. CDR1 is SGHRS, CDR2 YFSETQ, per germline. The CDR3 spans 17 residues. CDR3 protein: CASSLKGRGARTDTQYF. CDR3 in DNA: TGCGCCAGCAGCTTGAAAGGTCGGGGGGCTCGCACAGATACGCAGTATTTT.

The chain uses TRBV11-2 and TRBJ1-4; 8 bases line up with TRBD1. This CDR3 spans 16 amino acids. The J segment lost 7 bases and the V segment lost 2 bases, leaving 9 bases of the junction unmatched. Per germline, CDR1 SGHAT and CDR2 FQNNGV. CDR3 sequence: CASSLPRTGLTEKLFF. The CDR3 region has the DNA TGTGCCAGCAGCTTACCTAGGACAGGGCTGACTGAAAAACTGTTTTTT.

The chain links TRBV7-3 to TRBJ2-3, with D perhaps matching TRBD1 (6 bases). The CDR3 loop spans 15 amino acids. Germline V lookup: CDR1 SGHTA, CDR2 FQGTGA. V was clipped by 4 bases and J by 2 bases, with 13 bases between them. The CDR3 region has the DNA TGTGCCAGCAGCTCGCAGGGGTTCTCCACAGATACGCAGTATTTT. Translating gives CASSSQGFSTDTQYF.